The source of this TCR beta chain is a study of T cells in localized non-small cell lung cancer. Assay used: immunoSEQ multiplex PCR; TCRdb lists only in-frame clones, some missing. The data contain 3,900 or so clones, about 29% of them seen just once; the ten biggest clones take up approximately 20%. The V end was cut by 1 base, the J end by 2 bases, with 9 bases between. Germline CDR1 is SGHNT and CDR2 is YENEEA. The CDR3 is made up of 15 amino acids. The source of this sequence is a male donor older than 55 with stage III lung adenocarcinoma. Sample: lung tumor tissue, taken before any cancer treatment. V gene TRBV11-3 combines with J gene TRBJ1-5; D gene uncertain. The CDR3 coding sequence is TGTGCCAGCAGCTTAGTCCTTGGGGGCAATCAGCCCCAGCATTTT. Translated: CASSLVLGGNQPQHF.